This T cell receptor (beta chain) was profiled in a study of cytomegalovirus exposure and HLA in healthy donors. Regarding the study as a whole: A link between a missense DCLRE1C variant and TCR beta V- and J-gene trimming emerged from a later analysis.

Points on this clone: Antigen: not known.

Primers included in the PCR were 60 Vbeta and 13 Jbeta primers. Produced via immunoSEQ multiplex PCR; TCRdb's table is partial and in-frame only. The repertoire holds roughly 86,000 clones, with approximately 60% as singletons. This sequence originates from a woman aged 45-59 years in good health and CMV-seropositive. The sequencing input was PBMCs.

The DNA of the CDR3 is TGTGCCAGCAGCCCATATCGGCAGGGAAACTATGGCTACACCTTC. Translation: CASSPYRQGNYGYTF. This chain connects TRBV6-1 to TRBJ1-2, with D possibly being TRBD1 (5 bases). This CDR3 comprises 15 residues. V gave up 6 bases and J gave up 2 bases, with 16 bases separating them. The germline V gene has CDR1 MNHNS and CDR2 SASEGT.